Presented here are 20 T cell receptor beta chains from one specimen sequenced in a study of cytomegalovirus exposure and HLA in healthy donors. PCR amplification relied on 60 Vbeta primers (plus 13 Jbeta primers). The assay was immunoSEQ multiplex PCR, and TCRdb's table has in-frame clones only and misses some. The sample consists of some 130,000 clones, nearly 80% of them appearing once. The sequenced sample consisted of PBMCs. Source of these receptors: a man aged 25 to 45 in good health and CMV-seronegative.

This clone was recorded at least ten times. The rearrangement uses TRBV6-4 and TRBJ2-2; D gene unclear. Trimming removed 0 bases at V and 4 bases at J, with 3 bases between. The CDR3 consists of 13 residues. Germline CDR1 reads MRHNA; CDR2 reads SNTAGT. In DNA, the CDR3 is TGTGCCAGCAGTGACTCTAGCACCGGGGAGCTGTTTTTT. This gives the protein CASSDSSTGELFF.

This chain connects TRBV9 to TRBJ2-2; 11 bases match TRBD1. The junction had 5 bases not matched to a gene; V was cut back by 3 bases and J by 4 bases. Germline CDR1 SGDLS, CDR2 YYNGEE. This CDR3 spans 16 amino acids. The CDR3: CASSGPGTGGTGELFF. The DNA for the CDR3 is TGTGCCAGCAGCGGCCCCGGGACAGGGGGCACCGGGGAGCTGTTTTTT. The full variable domain, its missing parts supplied by reference TRBV9 and TRBJ2-2, is DSGVTQTPKHLITATGQRVTLRCSPRSGDLSVYWYQQSLDQGLQFLIQYYNGEERAKGNILERFSAQQFPDLHSELNLSSLELGDSALYFCASSGPGTGGTGELFFGEGSRLTVL.

The genes are TRBV7-8 and TRBJ2-7; TRBD1 matches at 8 bases. The J segment lost 6 bases and the V segment lost 5 bases, leaving 12 bases of the junction unmatched. Germline V lookup: CDR1 SGHVS, CDR2 FQNEAQ. There are 15 residues in the CDR3. In DNA, the CDR3 is TGTGCCAGCAGCCCCTATTCAGGGGGCAGGCGCGAGCAGTACTTC. Its protein is CASSPYSGGRREQYF.

The chain employs TRBV7-9 and TRBJ2-1; perhaps TRBD1 as D (6 bases). Trimming cost V 7 bases and J 2 bases, with 12 bases left between them. Germline V gene sequence: CDR1 SEHNR, CDR2 FQNEAQ (reference sequence). CDR3 size: 14 residues. The CDR3 region has the DNA TGTGCCAGCAAACGGACAGACACCTACAATGAGCAGTTCTTC. Its protein is CASKRTDTYNEQFF.

The chain links TRBV4-1 to TRBJ2-1, with 12 bases fitting TRBD1. This CDR3 spans 16 amino acids. Germline V CDR1 and CDR2: MGHRA, YSYEKL. Trimming at V came to 0 bases and at J to 8 bases, leaving 5 bases not matched to a gene. The CDR3 reads CASSQEGTGGSYEQFF. In DNA form, the CDR3 reads TGCGCCAGCAGCCAAGAAGGGACAGGGGGCAGTTATGAGCAGTTCTTC.

J is TRBJ2-7 and V is TRBV5-1, with D uncertain. V shed 4 bases and J shed 0 bases, with 5 bases lying between them. CDR3 length: 12 residues. Germline V gene lookup returns CDR1 SGHRS and CDR2 YFSETQ. In DNA form, the CDR3 reads TGCGCCAGCAGCCTGAGCTCCTACGAGCAGTACTTC. Protein product: CASSLSSYEQYF.

V is TRBV5-1 and J is TRBJ2-7, with 10 bases that match TRBD2. J gave up 4 bases and V 1 base, and 2 bases lay outside the gene matches. Germline CDR1 and CDR2: SGHRS and YFSETQ. The CDR3 is made up of 14 amino acids. The CDR3 DNA reads TGCGCCAGCAGCTTGTTAGCGGGAGGTTACGAGCAGTACTTC. Translation gives CASSLLAGGYEQYF.

This chain joins TRBV28 and TRBJ1-2, with 9 bases that match TRBD1. The CDR3 is made up of 17 amino acids. J gave up 4 bases and V 4 bases, and 13 bases lay outside the gene matches. CDR1 and CDR2 (germline): MDHEN, SYDVKM. CDR3 amino acids: CASSSLGATGGFYGYTF. DNA for the CDR3: TGTGCCAGCAGTTCCTTAGGCGCCACAGGGGGCTTCTATGGCTACACCTTC.

The rearrangement links TRBV7-9 to TRBJ1-1, with 8 positions matching TRBD1. CDR1 is SEHNR, CDR2 FQNEAQ, per germline (reference sequence). With 5 bases clipped from V and 5 bases from J, the junction kept 7 bases outside the gene matches. There are 14 residues in the CDR3. The CDR3 DNA reads TGTGCCAGCAGCCCGAGGACAGGGAGTACTGAAGCTTTCTTT. It is translated as CASSPRTGSTEAFF.

V usage is TRBV4-3 and J usage is TRBJ1-1; D uncertain. The V gene's germline CDR1 is LGHNA and CDR2 YSLEER. V shed 4 bases and J shed 1 base, with 4 bases lying between them. The CDR3 sequence is 12 residues long. CDR3 in amino acids: CASSLGNTEAFF. As DNA, the CDR3 is TGCGCCAGCAGCCTCGGGAACACTGAAGCTTTCTTT.

The chain employs TRBV28 and TRBJ1-1, with D uncertain. CDR1 is MDHEN and CDR2 is SYDVKM in the germline V gene. V was clipped by 7 bases and J by 0 bases, with 12 bases between them. This CDR3 is 14 amino acids long. DNA of the CDR3: TGTGCCAGCACCCCCGGAGGCATGAACACTGAAGCTTTCTTT. Protein sequence: CASTPGGMNTEAFF.

This chain connects TRBV28 to TRBJ2-1; no clear D. This CDR3 has 11 amino acids. The ends were cut back, 2 bases at V and 8 bases at J, with 4 bases in the middle. Germline CDR1 reads MDHEN; CDR2 reads SYDVKM. The CDR3 DNA follows: TGTGCCAGCAGTTTAATATATGAGCAGTTCTTC. Translating gives CASSLIYEQFF.

The chain carries TRBV28 and TRBJ1-1, with unresolved D. This CDR3 contains 13 residues. The germline V gene has CDR1 MDHEN and CDR2 SYDVKM. V lost 11 bases and J 1 base, leaving 14 bases between the germline ends. The CDR3 here is CAGQVQRNTEAFF. CDR3 in DNA: TGTGCCGGCCAGGTCCAGAGGAACACTGAAGCTTTCTTT.

V gene TRBV2 combines with J gene TRBJ1-1; 9 bases map to TRBD1. The CDR3 sequence is 13 residues long. CDR1 is SNHLY, CDR2 FYNNEI, per germline. V dropped 4 bases and J dropped 4; count of bases not matched to a gene: 1. The CDR3, as DNA: TGTGCCAGCAGTGTGACAGGGGGCACTGAAGCTTTCTTT. The encoded protein is CASSVTGGTEAFF.

J is TRBJ1-3 and V is TRBV19; the D is unclear. In germline, CDR1 is LNHDA, CDR2 SQIVND (reference sequence). The ends were cut back, 8 bases at V and 0 bases at J, with 20 bases in the middle. The CDR3 has 17 residues. CDR3 sequence reads: CASVPFEGPVSGNTIYF. The CDR3 coding sequence is TGTGCCAGTGTACCCTTCGAGGGCCCCGTCTCTGGAAACACCATATATTTT. The whole variable domain, remainder taken from reference TRBV19 and TRBJ1-3, is DGGITQSPKYLFRKEGQNVTLSCEQNLNHDAMYWYRQDPGQGLRLIYYSQIVNDFQKGDIAEGYSVSREKKESFPLTVTSAQKNPTAFYLCASVPFEGPVSGNTIYFGEGSWLTVV.

The rearrangement uses TRBV28 and TRBJ2-5; 7 bases are a match to TRBD1. In germline, CDR1 is MDHEN, CDR2 SYDVKM. Trimming cost V 4 bases and J 5 bases; bases outside gene matches: 7. The CDR3 has 14 amino acids. CDR3 region: CASSSTGPGETQYF. The CDR3 DNA reads as TGTGCCAGCAGTTCGACAGGGCCAGGGGAGACCCAGTACTTC. Full variable domain (remainder filled in from reference TRBV28 and TRBJ2-5): DVKVTQSSRYLVKRTGEKVFLECVQDMDHENMFWYRQDPGLGLRLIYFSYDVKMKEKGDIPEGYSVSREKKERFSLILESASTNQTSMYLCASSSTGPGETQYFGPGTRLLVL.

The chain has TRBV5-1 and TRBJ2-3; 7 bases fit TRBD2. Germline V lookup: CDR1 SGHRS, CDR2 YFSETQ. The CDR3 runs to 16 residues. Trimming removed 3 bases from V and 6 bases from J; junction bases left unmatched: 13. The CDR3 DNA follows: TGCGCCAGCAGCTCCGACCCGGGAGGAACGGGCGATACGCAGTATTTT. It yields the protein CASSSDPGGTGDTQYF.

The genes are TRBV9 and TRBJ2-7; the match to TRBD1 covers 11 bases. V gave up 2 bases and J gave up 0 bases; unmatched junction bases: 1. The CDR3 totals 15 residues. Germline CDR1 and CDR2: SGDLS and YYNGEE. The DNA for the CDR3 is TGTGCCAGCAGCGTGGGGACAGGGGGCTCCTACGAGCAGTACTTC. Translating it yields CASSVGTGGSYEQYF.

The chain links TRBV5-1 to TRBJ1-2, with TRBD1 matching 8 bases. V trimming: 4 bases; J trimming: 4 bases; junction bases outside the gene matches: 6. The CDR3 loop spans 14 amino acids. Germline V CDR1 and CDR2: SGHRS, YFSETQ. The CDR3 sequence is CASSPDGTGYGYTF. The DNA of the CDR3 is TGCGCCAGCAGCCCCGATGGGACAGGCTATGGCTACACCTTC.

This clone came up a few times. The rearrangement uses TRBV6-5 and TRBJ2-7; D is ambiguous. This CDR3 comprises 13 residues. V was trimmed by 2 bases and J by 3 bases, leaving 8 bases between them. Per germline, CDR1 MNHEY and CDR2 SVGAGI. The CDR3 region is CASSYGPHYEQYF. The CDR3 coding sequence is TGTGCCAGCAGTTACGGGCCCCACTACGAGCAGTACTTC.